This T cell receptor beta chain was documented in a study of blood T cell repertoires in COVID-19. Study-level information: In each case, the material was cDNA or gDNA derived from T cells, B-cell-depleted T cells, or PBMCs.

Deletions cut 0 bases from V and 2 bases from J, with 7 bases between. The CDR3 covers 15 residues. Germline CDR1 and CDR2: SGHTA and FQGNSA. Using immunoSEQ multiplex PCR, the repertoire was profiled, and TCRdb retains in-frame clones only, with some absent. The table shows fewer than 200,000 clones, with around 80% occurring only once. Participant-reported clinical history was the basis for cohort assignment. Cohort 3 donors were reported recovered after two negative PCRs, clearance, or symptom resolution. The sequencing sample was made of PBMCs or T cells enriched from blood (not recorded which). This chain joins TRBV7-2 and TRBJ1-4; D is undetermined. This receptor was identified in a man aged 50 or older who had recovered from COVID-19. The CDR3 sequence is CASSLARETNEKLFF. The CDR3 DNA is TGTGCCAGCAGCTTAGCCCGGGAGACTAATGAAAAACTGTTTTTT. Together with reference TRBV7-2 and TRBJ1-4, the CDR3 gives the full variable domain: GAGVSQSPSNKVTEKGKDVELRCDPISGHTALYWYRQSLGQGLEFLIYFQGNSAPDKSGLPSDRFSAERTGGSVSTLTIQRTQQEDSAVYLCASSLARETNEKLFFGSGTQLSVL.